These 20 T cell receptor beta chains were sequenced from one sample in a study of identical twins. TCRdb independently ran MiXCR on the 5' RACE reads; one entry per CDR3 protein. This sample has about 570,000 distinct CDR3 sequences; around a tenth occur once, and the top ten carry roughly 3%. The same sample was also used in a study of yellow fever vaccine responses in identical twins.

The specimen was PBMCs. These receptors all come from a woman under 30 in good health.

This clonotype was seen at least ten times. This chain joins TRBV14 and TRBJ1-1, with D hard to call. Trimming shortened V by 2 bases and J by 0 bases, and 7 bases separated the two germline ends. CDR3 length: 14 amino acids. Germline CDR1 and CDR2: SGHDN and FVKESK. CDR3 coding DNA: TGTGCCAGCAGCCAACTTGGAATGAACACTGAAGCTTTCTTT. Amino acids: CASSQLGMNTEAFF.

This clonotype was seen at least ten times. The chain uses TRBV4-3 and TRBJ2-5, with 7 bases identical to TRBD2. Germline lookup yields CDR1 LGHNA and CDR2 YSLEER. There are 15 residues in the CDR3. V trimming: 0 bases; J trimming: 5 bases; junction bases outside the gene matches: 6. CDR3 nucleotide sequence: TGCGCCAGCAGCCAAGATCGGACTAGGTGGGAGACCCAGTACTTC. This sequence encodes CASSQDRTRWETQYF.

This clonotype has a count of ten or more. V usage is TRBV5-1 and J usage is TRBJ1-4; 7 nucleotides match TRBD1. V lost 1 base to trimming and J lost 5 bases; unmatched junction nucleotides: 5. This CDR3 contains 15 residues. Germline CDR1 is SGHRS and CDR2 is YFSETQ. The CDR3: CASSLRTGPNEKLFF. The DNA for the CDR3 is TGCGCCAGCAGCTTGAGGACAGGACCAAATGAAAAACTGTTTTTT.

This clonotype was seen at least ten times. The chain has TRBV7-9 and TRBJ2-1, with a weak D call TRBD2 (5 bases). CDR3 length: 16 amino acids. V lost 0 bases and J 7 bases, leaving 16 bases between the germline ends. Per germline, CDR1 SEHNR and CDR2 FQNEAQ (reference sequence). Written as DNA, the CDR3 is TGTGCCAGCAGCTTAGCCGGACTTGGTGGGGAAAATGAGCAGTTCTTC. It is translated as CASSLAGLGGENEQFF.

This clonotype was seen many times. The CDR3 loop reads CATSDLLNEQFF. The CDR3 DNA sequence: TGTGCCACCAGTGATTTGCTAAATGAGCAGTTCTTC. The gene calls are TRBV24-1 and TRBJ2-1; no firm D call. Per germline, CDR1 KGHDR and CDR2 SFDVKD. V was cut by 0 bases and J by 7 bases, with 3 bases left in between. There are 12 residues in the CDR3.

V usage is TRBV20-1 and J usage is TRBJ2-7; 8 bases are a match to TRBD2. The trim removed 6 bases at V and 0 bases at J, leaving 7 bases unmatched. Looked up from germline, CDR1 is DFQATT and CDR2 is SNEGSKA (reference sequence). This CDR3 has 14 residues. DNA of the CDR3: TGCAGTGCCCGCGGGGGGCGCAGCTCCTACGAGCAGTACTTC. Its protein is CSARGGRSSYEQYF.

This clonotype occurred a few times. This chain joins TRBV29-1 and TRBJ2-2; D not certain. The CDR3 is made up of 13 amino acids. Germline values: CDR1 SQVTM, CDR2 ANQGSEA. V lost 4 bases to trimming and J lost 0 bases, with 6 bases between them. The CDR3 region is CSVGPANTGELFF. The CDR3 DNA sequence: TGCAGCGTTGGGCCGGCGAACACCGGGGAGCTGTTTTTT.

This clonotype was counted ten times or more. In nucleotides, the CDR3 is TGTGCCAGCAGCCAAGATGCGTCGGAGGTTTACGAGCAGTACTTC. Its protein product is CASSQDASEVYEQYF. The chain employs TRBV4-2 and TRBJ2-7; possibly TRBD2 for D (5 bases). Germline V CDR1 and CDR2: LGHNA, YNFKEQ. V dropped 0 bases and J dropped 4 bases, with 13 bases sitting between them. The CDR3 runs 15 residues.

This clonotype turned up a few times. The chain links TRBV20-1 to TRBJ2-5; TRBD1 matches at 7 bases. The CDR3 is made up of 15 amino acids. Trimming took 3 bases from V and 0 from J; bases not matched to a gene: 7. Per germline, CDR1 DFQATT and CDR2 SNEGSKA (reference sequence). CDR3 DNA: TGCAGTGCTAGGAACCAGGGGGAGTACCAAGAGACCCAGTACTTC. Translating it yields CSARNQGEYQETQYF.

This clonotype was counted a few times. The rearrangement uses TRBV6-2 or TRBV6-3 and TRBJ1-1; D ambiguous. Germline V CDR1 and CDR2: MNHEY, SVGEGT. Trimming took 2 bases from V and 1 from J, leaving 8 bases between them. CDR3 length: 14 residues. The CDR3 protein is CASSYGIPNTEAFF. CDR3 sequence (DNA): TGTGCCAGCAGTTACGGCATCCCGAACACTGAAGCTTTCTTT.

This chain connects TRBV11-2 to TRBJ2-7; the match to TRBD2 covers 9 bases. The CDR3 runs 18 residues. V trimming: 4 bases; J trimming: 1 base; junction bases outside the gene matches: 14. Germline-derived CDR1 and CDR2 are SGHAT and FQNNGV. The CDR3 bases are TGTGCCAGCAGCTCTATCCGAGGGGGTAGCGGGAGTTCCTACGAGCAGTACTTC. The encoded protein is CASSSIRGGSGSSYEQYF.

The gene calls are TRBV29-1 and TRBJ2-7; 8 bases are a match to TRBD1. V gave up 4 bases and J gave up 4 bases; unmatched junction bases: 9. Germline CDR1 reads SQVTM; CDR2 reads ANQGSEA. This CDR3 spans 14 amino acids. The CDR3 nucleotides read TGCAGCGTTGGCGGACAGGGCTTTAGGTACGAGCAGTACTTC. As protein: CSVGGQGFRYEQYF.

The table lists this clonotype with many counts. This rearrangement joins TRBV18 to TRBJ2-7, with D maybe TRBD2 (5 bases). Germline assignment: CDR1 KGHSH and CDR2 LQKENI. CDR3 length equals 12 residues. V was shortened by 3 bases and J by 3 bases, with 6 bases between the two germline ends. The CDR3 DNA reads TGTGCCAGCTCACCGAGGGACTACGAGCAGTACTTC. The encoded protein is CASSPRDYEQYF.

This clonotype came up many times. The junction and the germline gene differ at one end; a read error may be behind it. This chain's CDR3 is CASSLGPADTQYF. CDR3 nucleotide sequence: TGTGCCAGCAGCTTAGGCCCAGCAGATACGCAGTATTTT. The rearrangement uses TRBV12-3 or TRBV12-4 and TRBJ2-3, with D hard to call. The CDR3 loop spans 13 amino acids.

This clonotype was seen a few times. V gene TRBV11-2 combines with J gene TRBJ2-1; no definite D call. Germline assignment: CDR1 SGHAT and CDR2 FQNNGV. CDR3 size: 13 residues. Trimming took off 1 base at V and 7 bases at J, with 8 bases between the two ends. CDR3 bases: TGTGCCAGCAGCTTAGGCGCGGCTAATGAGCAGTTCTTC. The encoded protein is CASSLGAANEQFF.

This clonotype was recorded many times. V is TRBV7-9 and J is TRBJ2-5, with D hard to call. The CDR3 sequence is 15 residues long. V lost 5 bases to trimming and J lost 5 bases, with 18 bases between them. Germline V gene lookup returns CDR1 SEHNR and CDR2 FQNEAQ (reference sequence). CDR3 sequence reads: CASSPPVRLGETQYF. The DNA for the CDR3 is TGTGCCAGCAGCCCCCCCGTACGACTTGGGGAGACCCAGTACTTC.

The V and J genes are TRBV29-1 and TRBJ1-1; D unresolved. The germline V gene encodes CDR1 SQVTM and CDR2 ANQGSEA. Trimming removed 2 bases from V and 11 bases from J, with 12 bases in between. The CDR3 length is 11 residues. CDR3 in DNA: TGCAGCGTTGAAAGGAGCGATCGGGCTTTCTTT. Its protein product is CSVERSDRAFF. The variable domain in full, with the rest retrieved from reference TRBV29-1 and TRBJ1-1, is SAVISQKPSRDICQRGTSLTIQCQVDSQVTMMFWYRQQPGQSLTLIATANQGSEATYESGFVIDKFPISRPNLTFSTLTVSNMSPEDSSIYLCSVERSDRAFFGQGTRLTVV.

This clonotype was detected a few times. This sequence joins TRBV20-1 and TRBJ1-5, with 8 bases fitting TRBD1. From germline, CDR1 is DFQATT and CDR2 SNEGSKA (reference sequence). J lost 2 bases, V lost 1 base, and 4 bases had no gene match. CDR3 length: 15 amino acids. The CDR3 region is CSARVQQGGNQPQHF. The CDR3 nucleotides are TGCAGTGCTAGAGTCCAACAGGGGGGCAATCAGCCCCAGCATTTT.

This clonotype was found a few times. The chain combines TRBV4-1 with TRBJ2-7; D possibly matches TRBD1 or TRBD2 (5 bases each). The CDR3 extends over 16 amino acids. Deletions cut 0 bases from V and 4 bases from J, with 16 bases between. CDR1 is MGHRA, CDR2 YSYEKL, per germline. The CDR3, as DNA: TGCGCCAGCAGCCAAGATCCCGTGGGGGATAGGTACGAGCAGTACTTC. It codes for CASSQDPVGDRYEQYF.

This clonotype came up many times. J is TRBJ2-1 and V is TRBV9; D is possibly TRBD2 (5 bases). V lost 4 bases to trimming and J lost 9 bases, with 20 bases between them. CDR1 and CDR2 (germline): SGDLS, YYNGEE. The CDR3 runs to 15 residues. CDR3 coding DNA: TGTGCCAGCAGCTCCGCGGGCAGAACCAAAGGTGAGCAGTTCTTC. It translates to CASSSAGRTKGEQFF.